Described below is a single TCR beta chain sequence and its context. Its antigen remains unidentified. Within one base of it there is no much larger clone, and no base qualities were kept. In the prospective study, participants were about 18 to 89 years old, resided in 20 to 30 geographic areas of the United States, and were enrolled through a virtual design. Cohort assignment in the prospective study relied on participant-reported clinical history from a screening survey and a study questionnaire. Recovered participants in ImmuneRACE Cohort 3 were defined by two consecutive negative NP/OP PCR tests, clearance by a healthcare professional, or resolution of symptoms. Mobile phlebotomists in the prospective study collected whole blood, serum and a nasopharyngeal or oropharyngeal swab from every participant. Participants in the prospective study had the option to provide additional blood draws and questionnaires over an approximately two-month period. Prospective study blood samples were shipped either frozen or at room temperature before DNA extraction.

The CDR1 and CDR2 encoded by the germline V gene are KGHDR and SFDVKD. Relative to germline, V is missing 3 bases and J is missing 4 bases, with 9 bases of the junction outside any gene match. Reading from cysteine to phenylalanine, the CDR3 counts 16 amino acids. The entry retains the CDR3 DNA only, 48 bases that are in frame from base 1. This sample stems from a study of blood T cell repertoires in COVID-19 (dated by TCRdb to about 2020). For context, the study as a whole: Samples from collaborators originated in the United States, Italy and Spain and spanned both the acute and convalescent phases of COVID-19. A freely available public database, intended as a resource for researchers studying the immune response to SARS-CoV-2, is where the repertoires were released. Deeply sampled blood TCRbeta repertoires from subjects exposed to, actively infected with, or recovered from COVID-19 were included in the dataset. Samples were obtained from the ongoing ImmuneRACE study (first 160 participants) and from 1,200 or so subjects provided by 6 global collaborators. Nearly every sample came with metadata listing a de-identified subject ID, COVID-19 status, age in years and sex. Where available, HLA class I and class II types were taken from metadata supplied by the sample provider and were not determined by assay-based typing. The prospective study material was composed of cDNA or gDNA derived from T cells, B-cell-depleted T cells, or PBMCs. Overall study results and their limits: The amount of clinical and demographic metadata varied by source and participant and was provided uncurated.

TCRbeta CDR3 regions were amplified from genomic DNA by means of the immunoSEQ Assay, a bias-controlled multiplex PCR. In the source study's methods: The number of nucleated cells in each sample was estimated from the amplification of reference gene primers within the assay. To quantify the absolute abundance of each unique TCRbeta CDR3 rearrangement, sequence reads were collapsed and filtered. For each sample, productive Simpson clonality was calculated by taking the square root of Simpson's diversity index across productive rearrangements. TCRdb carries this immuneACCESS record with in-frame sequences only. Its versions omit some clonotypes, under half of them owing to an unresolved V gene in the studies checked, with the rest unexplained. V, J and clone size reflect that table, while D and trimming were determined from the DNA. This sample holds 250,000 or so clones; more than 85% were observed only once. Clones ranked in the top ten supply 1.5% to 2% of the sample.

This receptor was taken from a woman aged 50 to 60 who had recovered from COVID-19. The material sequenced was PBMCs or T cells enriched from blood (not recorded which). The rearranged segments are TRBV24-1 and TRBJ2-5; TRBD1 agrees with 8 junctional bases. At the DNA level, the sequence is TGTGCCACCAGTGATCGGACCGGGACAGGTACAGAGACCCAGTACTTC. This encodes CATSDRTGTGTETQYF.